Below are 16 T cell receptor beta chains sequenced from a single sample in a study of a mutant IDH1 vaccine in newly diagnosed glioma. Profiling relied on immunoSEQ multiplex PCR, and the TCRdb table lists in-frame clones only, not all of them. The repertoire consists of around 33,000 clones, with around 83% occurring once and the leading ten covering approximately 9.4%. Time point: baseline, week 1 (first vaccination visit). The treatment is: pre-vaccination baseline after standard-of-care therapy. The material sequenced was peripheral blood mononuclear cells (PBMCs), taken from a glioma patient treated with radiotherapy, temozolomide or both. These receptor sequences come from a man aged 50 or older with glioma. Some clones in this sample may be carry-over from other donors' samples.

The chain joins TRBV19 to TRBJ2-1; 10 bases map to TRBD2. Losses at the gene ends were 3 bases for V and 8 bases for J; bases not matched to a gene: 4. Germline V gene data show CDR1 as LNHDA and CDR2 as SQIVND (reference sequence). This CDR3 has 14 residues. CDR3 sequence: CASSMERGGYEQFF. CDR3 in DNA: TGTGCCAGTAGTATGGAGCGGGGGGGTTATGAGCAGTTCTTC.

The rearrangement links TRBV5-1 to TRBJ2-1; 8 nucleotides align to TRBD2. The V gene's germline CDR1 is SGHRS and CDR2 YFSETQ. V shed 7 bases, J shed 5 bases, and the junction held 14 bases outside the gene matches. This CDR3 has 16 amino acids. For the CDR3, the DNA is TGCGCCAGCTCCCAGAGGGCGGGAGGTGGAAACAATGAGCAGTTCTTC. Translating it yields CASSQRAGGGNNEQFF.

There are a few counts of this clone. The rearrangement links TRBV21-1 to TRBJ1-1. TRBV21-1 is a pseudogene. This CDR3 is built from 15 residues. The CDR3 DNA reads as TGTGCCAGCAGCAAAGGAGAGAGCGGGGTCACTGAAGCTTTCTTT. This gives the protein CASSKGESGVTEAFF.

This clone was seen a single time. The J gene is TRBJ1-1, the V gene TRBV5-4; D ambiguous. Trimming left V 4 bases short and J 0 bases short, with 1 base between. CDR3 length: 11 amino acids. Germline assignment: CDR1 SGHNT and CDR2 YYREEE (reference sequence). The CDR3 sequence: CASSLNTEAFF. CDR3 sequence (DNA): TGTGCCAGCAGCCTGAACACTGAAGCTTTCTTT.

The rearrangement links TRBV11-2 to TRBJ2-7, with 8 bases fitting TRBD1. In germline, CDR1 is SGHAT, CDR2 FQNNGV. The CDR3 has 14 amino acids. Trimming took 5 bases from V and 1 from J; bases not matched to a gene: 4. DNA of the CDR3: TGTGCCAGCAGCGAGCAGGGGGCATCCTACGAGCAGTACTTC. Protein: CASSEQGASYEQYF.

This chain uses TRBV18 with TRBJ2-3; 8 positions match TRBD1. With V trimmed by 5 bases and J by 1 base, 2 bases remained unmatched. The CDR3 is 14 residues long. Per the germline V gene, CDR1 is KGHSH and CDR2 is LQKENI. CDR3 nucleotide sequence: TGTGCCAGCTCATCGACAGGGGGCACAGATACGCAGTATTTT. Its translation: CASSSTGGTDTQYF.

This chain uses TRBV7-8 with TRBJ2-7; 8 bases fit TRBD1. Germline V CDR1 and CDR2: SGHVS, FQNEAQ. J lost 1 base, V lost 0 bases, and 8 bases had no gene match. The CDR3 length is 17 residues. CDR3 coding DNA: TGTGCCAGCAGCTTAGCAGTGGGGACAGGAGATTCCTACGAGCAGTACTTC. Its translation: CASSLAVGTGDSYEQYF.

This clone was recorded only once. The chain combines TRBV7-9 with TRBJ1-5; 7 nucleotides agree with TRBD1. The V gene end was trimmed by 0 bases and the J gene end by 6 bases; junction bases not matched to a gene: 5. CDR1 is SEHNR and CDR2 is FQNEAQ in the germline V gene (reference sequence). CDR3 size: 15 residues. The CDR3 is CASSLATGASQPQHF. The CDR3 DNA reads TGTGCCAGCAGCTTAGCAACAGGGGCCAGTCAGCCCCAGCATTTT.

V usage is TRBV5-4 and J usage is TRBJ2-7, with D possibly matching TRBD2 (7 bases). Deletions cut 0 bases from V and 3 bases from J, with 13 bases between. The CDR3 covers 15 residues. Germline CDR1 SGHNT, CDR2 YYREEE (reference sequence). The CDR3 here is CASSLEAGAGYEQYF. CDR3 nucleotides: TGTGCCAGCAGCTTGGAGGCGGGGGCAGGCTACGAGCAGTACTTC.

CDR3 amino acids: CASSPMGGNQPQHF. CDR3 nucleotides: TGCGCCAGCAGCCCTATGGGGGGCAATCAGCCCCAGCATTTT. The gene calls are TRBV5-1 and TRBJ1-5, with TRBD1 as a possible D gene (5 bases). Trimming removed 4 bases at V and 2 bases at J, with 10 bases between. The CDR3 consists of 14 residues. Germline V lookup: CDR1 SGHRS, CDR2 YFSETQ.

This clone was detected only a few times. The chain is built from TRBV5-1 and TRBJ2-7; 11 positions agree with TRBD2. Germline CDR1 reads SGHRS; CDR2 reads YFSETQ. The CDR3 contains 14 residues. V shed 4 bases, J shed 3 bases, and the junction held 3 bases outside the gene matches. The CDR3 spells CASSPGTSGYEQYF. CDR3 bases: TGCGCCAGCAGCCCCGGGACTAGCGGCTACGAGCAGTACTTC.

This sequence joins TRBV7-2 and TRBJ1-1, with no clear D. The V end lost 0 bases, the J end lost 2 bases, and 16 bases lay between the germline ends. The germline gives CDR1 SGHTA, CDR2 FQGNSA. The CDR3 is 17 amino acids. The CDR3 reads CASSLAGLRAINTEAFF. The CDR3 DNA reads TGTGCCAGCAGCTTAGCTGGGCTGCGGGCTATTAACACTGAAGCTTTCTTT.

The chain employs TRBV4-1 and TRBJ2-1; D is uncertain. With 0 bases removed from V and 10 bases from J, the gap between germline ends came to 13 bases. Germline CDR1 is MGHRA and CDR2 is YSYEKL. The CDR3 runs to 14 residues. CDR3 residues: CASSQEGLVSEQFF. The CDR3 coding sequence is TGCGCCAGCAGCCAAGAAGGGCTGGTCAGCGAGCAGTTCTTC.

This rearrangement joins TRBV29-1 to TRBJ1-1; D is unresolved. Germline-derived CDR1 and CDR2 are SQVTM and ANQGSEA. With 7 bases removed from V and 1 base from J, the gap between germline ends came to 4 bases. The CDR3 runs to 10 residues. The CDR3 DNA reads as TGCAGCGCGAAGAACACTGAAGCTTTCTTT. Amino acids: CSAKNTEAFF.

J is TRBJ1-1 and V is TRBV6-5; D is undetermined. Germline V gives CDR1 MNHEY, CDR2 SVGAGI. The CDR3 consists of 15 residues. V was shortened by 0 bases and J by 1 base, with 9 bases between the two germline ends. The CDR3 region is CASSYSGLANTEAFF. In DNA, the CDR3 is TGTGCCAGCAGTTACTCCGGGCTAGCGAACACTGAAGCTTTCTTT.

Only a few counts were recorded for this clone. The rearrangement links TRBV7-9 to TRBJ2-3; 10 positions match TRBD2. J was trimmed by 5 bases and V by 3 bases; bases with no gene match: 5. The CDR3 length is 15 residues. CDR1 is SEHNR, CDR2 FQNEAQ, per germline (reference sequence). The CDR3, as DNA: TGTGCCAGCAGCTTCACTAGCGGGGCAGGAGATACGCAGTATTTT. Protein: CASSFTSGAGDTQYF.